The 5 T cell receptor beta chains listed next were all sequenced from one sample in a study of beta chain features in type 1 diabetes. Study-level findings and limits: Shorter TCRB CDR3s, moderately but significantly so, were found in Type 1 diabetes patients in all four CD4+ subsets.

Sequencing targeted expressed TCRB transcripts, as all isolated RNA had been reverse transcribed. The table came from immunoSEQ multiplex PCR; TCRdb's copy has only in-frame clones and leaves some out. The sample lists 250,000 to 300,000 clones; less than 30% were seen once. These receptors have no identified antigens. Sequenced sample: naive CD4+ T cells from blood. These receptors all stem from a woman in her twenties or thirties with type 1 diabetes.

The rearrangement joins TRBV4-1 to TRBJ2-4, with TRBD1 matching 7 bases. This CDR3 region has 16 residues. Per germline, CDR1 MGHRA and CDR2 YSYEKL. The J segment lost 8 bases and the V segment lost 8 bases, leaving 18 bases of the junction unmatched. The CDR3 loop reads CASSPAGGQITYIQYF. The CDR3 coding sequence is TGCGCCAGCTCCCCGGCAGGGGGACAGATTACATACATTCAGTACTTC.

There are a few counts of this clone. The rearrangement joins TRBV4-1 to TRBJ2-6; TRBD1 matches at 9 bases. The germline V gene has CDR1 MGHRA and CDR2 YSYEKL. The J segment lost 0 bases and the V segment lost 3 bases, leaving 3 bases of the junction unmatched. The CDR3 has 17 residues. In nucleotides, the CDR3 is TGCGCCAGCAGCCACCTGACAGGGGGCTCTGGGGCCAACGTCCTGACTTTC. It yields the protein CASSHLTGGSGANVLTF.

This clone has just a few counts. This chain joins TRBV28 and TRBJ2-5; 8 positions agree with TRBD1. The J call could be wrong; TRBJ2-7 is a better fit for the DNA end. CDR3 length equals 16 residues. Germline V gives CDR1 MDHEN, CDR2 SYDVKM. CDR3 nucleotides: TGTGCCAGCAGTTGGGACAGGTTGGGAGTCTCCTACGAGCAGTACTTC. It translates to CASSWDRLGVSYEQYF.

CDR3 bases: TGTGCCAGCAGTGAAGTCGGTCCGTATGGCTACACCTTC. It specifies CASSEVGPYGYTF. The gene calls are TRBV2 and TRBJ1-2; D not resolved. The CDR3 loop spans 13 amino acids. The germline gives CDR1 SNHLY, CDR2 FYNNEI. V lost 1 base and J lost 5, with 8 bases in between.

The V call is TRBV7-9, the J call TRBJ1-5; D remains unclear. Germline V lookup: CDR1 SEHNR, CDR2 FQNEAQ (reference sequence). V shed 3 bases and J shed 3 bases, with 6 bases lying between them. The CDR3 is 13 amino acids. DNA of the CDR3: TGTGCCAGCAGCTTCGAGCACAATCAGCCCCAGCATTTT. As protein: CASSFEHNQPQHF.